The clone carrying this T cell receptor (beta chain) has just a few counts. The antigen is unknown. This specimen comes from a study of T-cell memory formation after mild COVID-19. Study in general: TCR clustering was largely donor specific. Study-level points and caveats: Still unconfirmed is whether the second-wave clones peaking on day 37 recognized SARS-CoV-2. Pre-infection memory carried some responding clones, suggesting that cross-reactive memory joined.

Constant-segment primers served in 5'RACE that generated TCR alpha and TCR beta cDNA libraries bearing sample barcodes and UMIs. Each CDR3 protein gets one entry after TCRdb re-called the 5' RACE reads with MiXCR. This table has about 110,000 distinct CDR3 sequences, around 12% appearing once. Trimming pared 2 bases from V and 0 bases from J, leaving 11 bases between. Germline CDR1 reads LGHNT; CDR2 reads FRNRAP. The CDR3 runs 16 residues. The chain combines TRBV12-5 with TRBJ2-1; a weak D match, TRBD1 (5 bases). The receptor was derived from an adult woman who had mild COVID-19 (a few samples of this study predate the infection). Cell type and time point are not known. Material: PBMCs or a T cell subset sorted from them (not recorded which). CDR3 loop: CASGLTTGHSYNEQFF. For the CDR3, the DNA is TGTGCTAGTGGTTTGACCACCGGACACTCCTACAATGAGCAGTTCTTC.